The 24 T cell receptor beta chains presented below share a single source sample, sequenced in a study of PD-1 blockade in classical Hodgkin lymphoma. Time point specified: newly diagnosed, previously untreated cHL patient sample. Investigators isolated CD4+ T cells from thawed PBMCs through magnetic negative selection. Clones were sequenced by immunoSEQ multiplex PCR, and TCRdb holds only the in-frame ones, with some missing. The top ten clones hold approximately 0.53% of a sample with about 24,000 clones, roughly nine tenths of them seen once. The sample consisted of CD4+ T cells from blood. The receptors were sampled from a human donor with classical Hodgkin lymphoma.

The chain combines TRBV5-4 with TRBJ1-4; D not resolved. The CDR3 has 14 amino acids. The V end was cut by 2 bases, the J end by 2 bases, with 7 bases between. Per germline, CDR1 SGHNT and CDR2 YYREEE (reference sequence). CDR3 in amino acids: CASSLGPTNEKLFF. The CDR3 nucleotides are TGTGCCAGCAGCTTAGGACCGACTAATGAAAAACTGTTTTTT.

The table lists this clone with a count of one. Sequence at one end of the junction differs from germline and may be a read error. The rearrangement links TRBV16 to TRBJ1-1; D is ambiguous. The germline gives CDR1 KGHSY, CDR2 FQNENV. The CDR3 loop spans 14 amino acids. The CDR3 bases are TGTGCCATCAGCGAACATACCGGGAGATTAGAAGCTTTCTTT. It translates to CAISEHTGRLEAFF. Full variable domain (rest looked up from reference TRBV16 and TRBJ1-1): GEEVAQTPKHLVRGEGQKAKLYCAPIKGHSYVFWYQQVLKNEFKFLISFQNENVFDETGMPKERFSAKCLPNSPCSLEIQATKLEDSAVYFCAISEHTGRLEAFFGQGTRLTVV.

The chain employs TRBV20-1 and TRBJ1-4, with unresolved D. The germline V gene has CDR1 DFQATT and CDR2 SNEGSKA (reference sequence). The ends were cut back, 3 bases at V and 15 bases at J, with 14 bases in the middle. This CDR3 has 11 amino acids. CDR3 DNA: TGCAGTGCTAGGATGGACGGTAGGGTGTTTTTT. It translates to CSARMDGRVFF.

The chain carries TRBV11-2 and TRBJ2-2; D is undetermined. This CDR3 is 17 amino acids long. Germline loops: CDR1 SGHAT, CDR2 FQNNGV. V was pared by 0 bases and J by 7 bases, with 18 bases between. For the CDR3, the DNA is TGTGCCAGCAGCTTAGATCTCGAGGTGACGGGCTTCGGGGAGCTGTTTTTT. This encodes CASSLDLEVTGFGELFF.

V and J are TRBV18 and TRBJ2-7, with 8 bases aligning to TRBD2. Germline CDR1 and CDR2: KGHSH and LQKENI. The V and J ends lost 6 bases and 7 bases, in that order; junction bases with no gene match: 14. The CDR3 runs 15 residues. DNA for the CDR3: TGTGCCAGCTCGCCCGGCGGGGGGATGGTGAGGGAGCAGTACTTC. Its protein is CASSPGGGMVREQYF. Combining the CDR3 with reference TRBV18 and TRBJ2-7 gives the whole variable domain NAGVMQNPRHLVRRRGQEARLRCSPMKGHSHVYWYRQLPEEGLKFMVYLQKENIIDESGMPKERFSAEFPKEGPSILRIQQVVRGDSAAYFCASSPGGGMVREQYFGPGTRLTVT.

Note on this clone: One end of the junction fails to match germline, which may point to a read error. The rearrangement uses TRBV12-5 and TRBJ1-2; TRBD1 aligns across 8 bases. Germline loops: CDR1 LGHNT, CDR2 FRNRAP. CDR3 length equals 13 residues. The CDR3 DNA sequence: TGTGCTAGTGGACGACAGGGGTCGAGTGGCCACACCTTC. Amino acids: CASGRQGSSGHTF.

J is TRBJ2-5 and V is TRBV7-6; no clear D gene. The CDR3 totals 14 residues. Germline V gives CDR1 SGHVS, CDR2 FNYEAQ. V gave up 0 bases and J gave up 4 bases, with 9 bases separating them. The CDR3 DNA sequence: TGTGCCAGCAGCTTAGCAAGCCAGATAGAGACCCAGTACTTC. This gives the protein CASSLASQIETQYF.

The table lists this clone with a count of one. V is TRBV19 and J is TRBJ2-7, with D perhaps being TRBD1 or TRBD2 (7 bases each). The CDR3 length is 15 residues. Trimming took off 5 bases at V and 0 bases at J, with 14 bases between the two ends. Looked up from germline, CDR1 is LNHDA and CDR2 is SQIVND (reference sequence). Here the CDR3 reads CASSVRGTNSYEQYF. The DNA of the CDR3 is TGTGCCAGTAGTGTCAGGGGGACTAACTCCTACGAGCAGTACTTC.

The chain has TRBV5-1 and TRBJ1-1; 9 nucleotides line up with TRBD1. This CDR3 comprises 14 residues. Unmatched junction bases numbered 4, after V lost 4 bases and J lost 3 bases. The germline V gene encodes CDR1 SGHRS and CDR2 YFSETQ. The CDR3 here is CASSRRTGDTEAFF. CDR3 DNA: TGCGCCAGCAGCCGAAGGACAGGGGACACTGAAGCTTTCTTT.

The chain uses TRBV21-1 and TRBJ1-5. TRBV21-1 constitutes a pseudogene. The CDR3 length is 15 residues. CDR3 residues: CASSVGFYSNQPQHF. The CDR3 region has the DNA TGTGCCAGCAGCGTTGGGTTTTATAGCAATCAGCCCCAGCATTTT.

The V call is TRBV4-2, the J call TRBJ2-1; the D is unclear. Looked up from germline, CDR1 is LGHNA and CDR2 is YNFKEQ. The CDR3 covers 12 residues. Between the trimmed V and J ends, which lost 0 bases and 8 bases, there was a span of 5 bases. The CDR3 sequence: CASSQDLYEQFF. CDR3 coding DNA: TGTGCCAGCAGCCAAGATCTCTATGAGCAGTTCTTC.

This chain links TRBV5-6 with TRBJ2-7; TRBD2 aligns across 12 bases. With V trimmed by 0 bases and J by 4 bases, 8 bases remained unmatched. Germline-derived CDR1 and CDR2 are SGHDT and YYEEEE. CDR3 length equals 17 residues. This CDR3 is CASSLGLAGGLGYEQYF. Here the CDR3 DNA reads TGTGCCAGCAGCTTGGGTCTAGCGGGGGGGCTCGGTTACGAGCAGTACTTC.

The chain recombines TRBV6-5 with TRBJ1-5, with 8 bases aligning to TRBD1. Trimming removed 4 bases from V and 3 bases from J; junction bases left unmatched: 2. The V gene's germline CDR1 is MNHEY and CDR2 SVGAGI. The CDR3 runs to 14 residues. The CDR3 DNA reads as TGTGCCAGCAGTTCGGACAGGGTCAATCAGCCCCAGCATTTT. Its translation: CASSSDRVNQPQHF.

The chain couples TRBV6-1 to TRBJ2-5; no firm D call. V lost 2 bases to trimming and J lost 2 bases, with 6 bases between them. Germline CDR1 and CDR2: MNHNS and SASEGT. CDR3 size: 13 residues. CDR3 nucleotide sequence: TGTGCCAGCAGTGAATTTGGGCAAGAGACCCAGTACTTC. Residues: CASSEFGQETQYF.

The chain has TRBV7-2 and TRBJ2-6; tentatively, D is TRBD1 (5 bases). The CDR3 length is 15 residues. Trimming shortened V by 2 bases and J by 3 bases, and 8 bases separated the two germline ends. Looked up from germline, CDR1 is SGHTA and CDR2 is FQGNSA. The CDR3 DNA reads TGTGCCAGCAGCTTACCAGGGCTTGGGGCCAACGTCCTGACTTTC. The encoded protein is CASSLPGLGANVLTF.

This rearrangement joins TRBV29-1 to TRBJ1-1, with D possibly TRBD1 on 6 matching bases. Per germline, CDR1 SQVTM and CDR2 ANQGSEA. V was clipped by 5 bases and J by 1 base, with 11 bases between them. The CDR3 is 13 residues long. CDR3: CSVTQTGNTEAFF. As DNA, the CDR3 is TGCAGCGTTACCCAGACAGGGAACACTGAAGCTTTCTTT.

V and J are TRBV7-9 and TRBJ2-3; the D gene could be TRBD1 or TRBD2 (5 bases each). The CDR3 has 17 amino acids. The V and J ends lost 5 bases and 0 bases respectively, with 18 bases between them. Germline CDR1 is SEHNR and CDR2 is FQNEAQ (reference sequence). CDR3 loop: CASSPMGTRPSTDTQYF. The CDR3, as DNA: TGTGCCAGCAGCCCCATGGGGACCAGACCTAGCACAGATACGCAGTATTTT.

The CDR3: CASSPGYSSGNTIYF. The CDR3 DNA follows: TGTGCCAGCAGCCCGGGGTACAGCTCTGGAAACACCATATATTTT. The chain uses TRBV7-9 and TRBJ1-3; D is unresolved. This CDR3 comprises 15 residues. CDR1 and CDR2 from the germline V gene are SEHNR and FQNEAQ (reference sequence). V lost 5 bases, J lost 0 bases, and 11 bases lay in between. The entire variable domain, with the rest obtained from reference TRBV7-9 and TRBJ1-3, is as follows: DTGVSQNPRHKITKRGQNVTFRCDPISEHNRLYWYRQTLGQGPEFLTYFQNEAQLEKSRLLSDRFSAERPKGSFSTLEIQRTEQGDSAMYLCASSPGYSSGNTIYFGEGSWLTVV.

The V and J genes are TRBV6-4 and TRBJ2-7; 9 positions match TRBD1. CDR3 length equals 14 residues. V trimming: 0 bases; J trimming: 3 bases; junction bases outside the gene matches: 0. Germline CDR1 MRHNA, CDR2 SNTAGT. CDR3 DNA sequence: TGTGCCAGCAGTGACTCGGGACAGGGCTACGAGCAGTACTTC. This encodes CASSDSGQGYEQYF.

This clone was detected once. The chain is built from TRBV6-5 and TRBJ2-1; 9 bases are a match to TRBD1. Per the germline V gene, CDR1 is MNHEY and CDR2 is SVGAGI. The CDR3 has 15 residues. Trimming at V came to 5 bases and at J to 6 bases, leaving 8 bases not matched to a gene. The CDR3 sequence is CASSVDRGSFNEQFF. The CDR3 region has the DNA TGTGCCAGCAGTGTAGACAGGGGGAGTTTCAATGAGCAGTTCTTC.

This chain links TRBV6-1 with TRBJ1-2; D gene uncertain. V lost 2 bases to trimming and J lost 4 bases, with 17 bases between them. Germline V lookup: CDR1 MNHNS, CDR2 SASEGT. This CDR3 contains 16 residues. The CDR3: CASSERSPRVGYGYTF. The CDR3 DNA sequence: TGTGCCAGCAGTGAACGGTCCCCACGGGTGGGCTATGGCTACACCTTC.

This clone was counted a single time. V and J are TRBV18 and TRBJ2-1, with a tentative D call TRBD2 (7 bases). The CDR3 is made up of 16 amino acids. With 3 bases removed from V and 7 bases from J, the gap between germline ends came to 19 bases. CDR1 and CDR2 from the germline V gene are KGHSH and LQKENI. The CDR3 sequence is CASSPSDGGLGNEQFF. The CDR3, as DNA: TGTGCCAGCTCACCCTCAGACGGGGGGCTTGGAAATGAGCAGTTCTTC.

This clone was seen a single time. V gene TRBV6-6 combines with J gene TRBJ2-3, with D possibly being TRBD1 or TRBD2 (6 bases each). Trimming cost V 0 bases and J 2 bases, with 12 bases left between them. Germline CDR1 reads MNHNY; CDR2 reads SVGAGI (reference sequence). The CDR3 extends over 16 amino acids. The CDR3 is CASSYSGGRATDTQYF. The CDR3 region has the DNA TGTGCCAGCAGTTACTCGGGGGGCCGAGCCACAGATACGCAGTATTTT.

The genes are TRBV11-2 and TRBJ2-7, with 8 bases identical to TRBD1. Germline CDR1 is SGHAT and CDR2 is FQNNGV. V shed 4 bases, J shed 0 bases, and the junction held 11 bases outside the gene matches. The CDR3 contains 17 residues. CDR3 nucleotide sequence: TGTGCCAGCAGCTCGATACCAAGACAGGGGAGCTCCTACGAGCAGTACTTC. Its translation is CASSSIPRQGSSYEQYF.